The clone carrying this TCR beta chain was counted many times. What it binds is not known. These data are taken from a study of blood T cells in healthy people across ages. A second PCR of about 7 to 11 cycles used a sample-barcoded 5' primer and a J-beta primer mix. All samples gave at least 2.5 million CDR3-containing paired-end reads. A single record per CDR3 protein comes from TCRdb applying MiXCR to the 5' RACE reads. The data show fewer than 1 million distinct CDR3 sequences, with around 45% seen just once and under 20% held by the top ten. Study results and caveats: Fewer expanded clones and more diversity marked long-lived versus aged donors.

Total RNA amounts of at least 5 micrograms were extracted per sample. The germline gives CDR1 DFQATT, CDR2 SNEGSKA (reference sequence). The trim removed 5 bases at V and 4 bases at J, leaving 6 bases unmatched. CDR3 length: 14 amino acids. Sequencing used blood. V and J are TRBV20-1 and TRBJ2-7, with 12 bases matching TRBD2. This TCR was recovered from a man aged 60 to 69 in good health. CDR3 loop: CSAYSTSGRYEQYF. In DNA form, the CDR3 reads TGCAGTGCTTATTCGACTAGCGGGAGATACGAGCAGTACTTC.